The 18 T cell receptor beta chains presented below share a single source sample, sequenced in a study of control samples from healthy donors and cancer patients. This table comes from immunoSEQ multiplex PCR, and its TCRdb copy is limited to in-frame clones, with some not included. This sample has about 410,000 clones, with approximately 90% found just once. The sequencing sample was made of PBMCs. Source of these receptors: a man aged 40-55 years with head and neck cancer.

The V gene is TRBV5-6, the J gene TRBJ1-5; TRBD1 matches 8 bases. The length of the CDR3 is 14 residues. CDR1 and CDR2 from the germline V gene are SGHDT and YYEEEE. V was pared by 5 bases and J by 6 bases, with 7 bases of the junction left unmatched. CDR3 nucleotides: TGTGCCAGCAGTCCCAGGGGGCTGGGTCAGCCCCAGCATTTT. This gives the protein CASSPRGLGQPQHF.

This clone was detected only once. The chain is built from TRBV5-1 and TRBJ2-7, with 10 bases fitting TRBD1. Germline loops: CDR1 SGHRS, CDR2 YFSETQ. The ends lost 4 bases at V and 0 bases at J; junction bases unmatched: 7. The CDR3 extends over 16 amino acids. CDR3 in amino acids: CASSTWTGGLSYEQYF. In nucleotides, the CDR3 is TGCGCCAGCAGCACCTGGACAGGGGGACTCTCCTACGAGCAGTACTTC.

V gene TRBV6-6 combines with J gene TRBJ1-6; D not certain. CDR1 MNHNY and CDR2 SVGAGI come from the germline V gene (reference sequence). The CDR3 is 14 amino acids. The ends were cut back, 0 bases at V and 10 bases at J, with 10 bases in the middle. The CDR3: CASSYSKRESPLHF. CDR3 coding DNA: TGTGCCAGCAGTTACTCGAAAAGGGAATCACCCCTCCACTTT.

This clone was recorded a few times. The chain employs TRBV11-2 and TRBJ2-7, with D unclear. CDR1 and CDR2 (germline): SGHAT, FQNNGV. The ends were cut back, 1 base at V and 0 bases at J, with 13 bases in the middle. The CDR3 is 16 amino acids. The CDR3 protein is CASSLGIARSSYEQYF. The CDR3 coding sequence is TGTGCCAGCAGCTTAGGTATTGCTCGCAGCTCCTACGAGCAGTACTTC.

This clone was picked up a small number of times. CDR3 loop: CASSQVNYGRRGTRQETQYF. CDR3 bases: TGTGCCAGCAGCCAAGTAAACTATGGACGGCGGGGTACACGTCAAGAGACCCAGTACTTC. The chain recombines TRBV14 with TRBJ2-5, with D possibly TRBD2 on 6 matching bases. V was shortened by 1 base and J by 2 bases, with 26 bases between the two germline ends. Looked up from germline, CDR1 is SGHDN and CDR2 is FVKESK. CDR3 size: 20 residues. Supplemented by reference TRBV14 and TRBJ2-5, the full variable domain reads EAGVTQFPSHSVIEKGQTVTLRCDPISGHDNLYWYRRVMGKEIKFLLHFVKESKQDESGMPNNRFLAERTGGTYSTLKVQPAELEDSGVYFCASSQVNYGRRGTRQETQYFGPGTRLLVL.

This chain connects TRBV28 to TRBJ1-5, with a possible D match to TRBD1 (6 bases). This CDR3 contains 18 residues. Germline V gives CDR1 MDHEN, CDR2 SYDVKM. V was cut by 4 bases and J by 0 bases, with 19 bases left in between. The CDR3 DNA reads TGTGCCAGCAGTTCCCTCAACAGGGATAGGTATAGCAATCAGCCCCAGCATTTT. The encoded protein is CASSSLNRDRYSNQPQHF. Full variable domain (missing parts from reference TRBV28 and TRBJ1-5): DVKVTQSSRYLVKRTGEKVFLECVQDMDHENMFWYRQDPGLGLRLIYFSYDVKMKEKGDIPEGYSVSREKKERFSLILESASTNQTSMYLCASSSLNRDRYSNQPQHFGDGTRLSIL.

The chain carries TRBV3-1 (or the pseudogene TRBV3-2) and TRBJ1-2, with D maybe TRBD1 (5 bases). The CDR3 loop spans 15 amino acids. Per germline, CDR1 LGHDT and CDR2 YNNKEL (reference sequence). V shed 5 bases and J shed 2 bases, with 15 bases lying between them. CDR3 loop: CASSFSGQGNYGYTF. The CDR3 DNA is TGTGCCAGCAGCTTTTCCGGGCAGGGAAACTATGGCTACACCTTC.

The chain couples TRBV4-1 to TRBJ1-2; 7 positions match TRBD1. Germline values: CDR1 MGHRA, CDR2 YSYEKL. V dropped 3 bases and J dropped 6; count of bases not matched to a gene: 7. The CDR3 length is 14 residues. The chain's CDR3 is CASSQSSTGDGYTF. Here the CDR3 DNA reads TGCGCCAGCAGCCAGTCTTCTACAGGGGATGGCTACACCTTC.

The chain has TRBV9 and TRBJ2-7; D gene uncertain. CDR1 is SGDLS, CDR2 YYNGEE, per germline. Trimming removed 4 bases from V and 0 bases from J, with 8 bases in between. This CDR3 region has 13 residues. CDR3 sequence: CASSTTPSYEQYF. CDR3 DNA sequence: TGTGCCAGCAGCACAACTCCCTCCTACGAGCAGTACTTC.

This clone was observed once. The chain joins TRBV3-1 (or the pseudogene TRBV3-2) to TRBJ2-5; 13 bases agree with TRBD2. J gave up 4 bases and V 2 bases, and 4 bases lay outside the gene matches. Germline V gives CDR1 LGHDT, CDR2 YNNKEL (reference sequence). The CDR3 runs 16 residues. The CDR3 protein is CASSQMGLAGSETQYF. The DNA for the CDR3 is TGTGCCAGCAGCCAAATGGGACTAGCGGGATCAGAGACCCAGTACTTC.

Concerning this clone: Other DNA sequences in the same sample also yield this CDR3. This chain connects TRBV27 to TRBJ2-7; D possibly corresponds to TRBD1 (5 bases). With 2 bases removed from V and 3 bases from J, the gap between germline ends came to 5 bases. Germline lookup yields CDR1 MNHEY and CDR2 SMNVEV (reference sequence). This CDR3 is 12 amino acids long. The CDR3 DNA reads as TGTGCCAGCAGTTTACAGGGCTACGAGCAGTACTTC. It codes for CASSLQGYEQYF.

The chain couples TRBV6-5 to TRBJ2-7; the D is unclear. The CDR3 sequence is 11 residues long. The germline V gene has CDR1 MNHEY and CDR2 SVGAGI. V was shortened by 4 bases and J by 5 bases, with 6 bases between the two germline ends. CDR3 DNA: TGTGCCAGCAGTTCCAGTAACGAGCAGTACTTC. Its protein is CASSSSNEQYF.

This sequence joins TRBV5-1 and TRBJ2-7; D possibly corresponds to TRBD2 (5 bases). The CDR3 is made up of 13 amino acids. V lost 2 bases and J lost 5, with 11 bases in between. The germline CDR1 and CDR2 sequences are SGHRS and YFSETQ. Written as DNA, the CDR3 is TGCGCCAGCAGCTTCCGCGGGCCGGACGAGCAGTACTTC. Residues: CASSFRGPDEQYF.

The chain joins TRBV2 to TRBJ2-2; tentatively, D is TRBD2 (5 bases). Trimming took off 6 bases at V and 4 bases at J, with 9 bases between the two ends. This CDR3 contains 13 residues. Germline CDR1 reads SNHLY; CDR2 reads FYNNEI. The CDR3 region is CASRDSSTGELFF. In DNA, the CDR3 is TGTGCCAGCAGGGACTCTTCCACCGGGGAGCTGTTTTTT.

The V call is TRBV27, the J call TRBJ2-7; TRBD1 aligns across 10 bases. The germline CDR1 and CDR2 sequences are MNHEY and SMNVEV (reference sequence). After removal of 8 bases from V and 5 bases from J, the junction contained 12 bases not matched to a gene. This CDR3 comprises 15 residues. CDR3 DNA sequence: TGTGCCAGCTCCAGATTGACAGGGGGCTTACACGAGCAGTACTTC. It yields the protein CASSRLTGGLHEQYF.

The CDR3 DNA sequence: TGTGCCTGGAGTGCGCTTAATGACAATCAGCCCCAGCATTTT. Translating gives CAWSALNDNQPQHF. The J gene is TRBJ1-5, the V gene TRBV30; D ambiguous. Trimming removed 1 base at V and 3 bases at J, with 10 bases between. The germline V gene encodes CDR1 GTSNPN and CDR2 SVGIG (reference sequence). The CDR3 spans 14 residues.

The V call is TRBV25-1, the J call TRBJ2-7, with 8 bases aligning to TRBD2. This CDR3 has 15 residues. The germline CDR1 and CDR2 sequences are MGHDK and SYGVNS. J was trimmed by 2 bases and V by 1 base; bases with no gene match: 4. The CDR3 sequence is CASSESPAGAYEQYF. The CDR3 DNA sequence: TGTGCCAGCAGTGAATCCCCAGCGGGGGCCTACGAGCAGTACTTC.

This clone is a singleton in its sample. The J gene is TRBJ1-2, the V gene TRBV7-3; D is undetermined. The CDR3 has 15 residues. Germline CDR1 is SGHTA and CDR2 is FQGTGA. V was trimmed by 4 bases and J by 0 bases, leaving 12 bases between them. The CDR3 sequence is CASSSLGAPNYGYTF. In nucleotides, the CDR3 is TGTGCCAGCAGCTCCCTAGGAGCGCCTAACTATGGCTACACCTTC.